This TCR beta chain was found in a study of blood T cell repertoires in COVID-19. Study as a whole: Spain, Italy and the United States supplied samples that represented acute and convalescent COVID-19.

Assay: immunoSEQ multiplex PCR; the TCRdb copy retains only in-frame clones and omits some. This sample has 15,000 to 20,000 clones, with 70% to 90% found just once. Germline lookup yields CDR1 LNHDA and CDR2 SQIVND (reference sequence). The CDR3 spans 15 residues. V dropped 3 bases and J dropped 3 bases, with 14 bases sitting between them. Sequences were obtained from peripheral blood. The clonotype originates from a human donor in a cohort sampled during active COVID-19. The rearrangement uses TRBV19 and TRBJ1-2; tentatively, D is TRBD1 (5 bases). The CDR3 coding sequence is TGTGCCAGTAGTATGCGTTCAGGGACTGACTATGGCTACACCTTC. Residues: CASSMRSGTDYGYTF.